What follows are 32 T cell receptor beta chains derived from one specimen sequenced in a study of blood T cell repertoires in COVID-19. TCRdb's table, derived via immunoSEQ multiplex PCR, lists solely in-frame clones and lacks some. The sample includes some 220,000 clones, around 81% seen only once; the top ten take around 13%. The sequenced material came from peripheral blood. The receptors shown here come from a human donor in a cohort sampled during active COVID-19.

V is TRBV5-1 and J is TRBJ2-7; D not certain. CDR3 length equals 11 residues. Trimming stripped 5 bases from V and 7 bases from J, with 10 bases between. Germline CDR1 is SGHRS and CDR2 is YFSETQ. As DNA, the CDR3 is TGCGCCAGCAGTTACTACGAGGAGCAGTACTTC. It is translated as CASSYYEEQYF. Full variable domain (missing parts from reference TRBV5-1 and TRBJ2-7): KAGVTQTPRYLIKTRGQQVTLSCSPISGHRSVSWYQQTPGQGLQFLFEYFSETQRNKGNFPGRFSGRQFSNSRSEMNVSTLELGDSALYLCASSYYEEQYFGPGTRLTVT.

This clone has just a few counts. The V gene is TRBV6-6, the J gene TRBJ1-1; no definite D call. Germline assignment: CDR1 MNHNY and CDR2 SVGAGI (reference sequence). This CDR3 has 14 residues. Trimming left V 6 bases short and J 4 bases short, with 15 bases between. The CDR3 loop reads CASSFDPRGTEAFF. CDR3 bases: TGTGCCAGCAGCTTCGACCCCCGGGGCACTGAAGCTTTCTTT.

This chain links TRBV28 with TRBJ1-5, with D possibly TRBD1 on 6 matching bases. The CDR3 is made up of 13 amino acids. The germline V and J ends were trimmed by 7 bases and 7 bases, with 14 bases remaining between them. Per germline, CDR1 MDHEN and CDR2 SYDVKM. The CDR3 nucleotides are TGTGCCAGCAATGTTAACAGGGAGCAGCCCCAGCATTTT. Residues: CASNVNREQPQHF. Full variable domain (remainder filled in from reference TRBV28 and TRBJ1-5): DVKVTQSSRYLVKRTGEKVFLECVQDMDHENMFWYRQDPGLGLRLIYFSYDVKMKEKGDIPEGYSVSREKKERFSLILESASTNQTSMYLCASNVNREQPQHFGDGTRLSIL.

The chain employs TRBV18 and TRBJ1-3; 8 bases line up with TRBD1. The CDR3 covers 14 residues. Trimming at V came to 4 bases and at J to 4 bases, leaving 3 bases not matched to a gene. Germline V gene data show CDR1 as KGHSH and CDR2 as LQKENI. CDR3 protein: CASSLRTGGNTIYF. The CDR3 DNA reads TGTGCCAGCTCACTACGGACAGGGGGAAACACCATATATTTT. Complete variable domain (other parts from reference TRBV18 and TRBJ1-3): NAGVMQNPRHLVRRRGQEARLRCSPMKGHSHVYWYRQLPEEGLKFMVYLQKENIIDESGMPKERFSAEFPKEGPSILRIQQVVRGDSAAYFCASSLRTGGNTIYFGEGSWLTVV.

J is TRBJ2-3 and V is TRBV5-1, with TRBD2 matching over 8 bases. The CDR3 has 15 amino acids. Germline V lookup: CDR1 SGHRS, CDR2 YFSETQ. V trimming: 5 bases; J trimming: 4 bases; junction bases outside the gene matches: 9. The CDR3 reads CASRGLSGRSDTQYF. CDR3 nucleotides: TGCGCCAGCAGAGGGTTAAGCGGGAGATCAGATACGCAGTATTTT.

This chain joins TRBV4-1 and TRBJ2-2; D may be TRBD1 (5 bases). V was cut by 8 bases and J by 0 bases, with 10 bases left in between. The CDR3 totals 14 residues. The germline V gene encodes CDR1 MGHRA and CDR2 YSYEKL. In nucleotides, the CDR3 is TGCGCCAGCGCCAAGGGGTCGAACACCGGGGAGCTGTTTTTT. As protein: CASAKGSNTGELFF.

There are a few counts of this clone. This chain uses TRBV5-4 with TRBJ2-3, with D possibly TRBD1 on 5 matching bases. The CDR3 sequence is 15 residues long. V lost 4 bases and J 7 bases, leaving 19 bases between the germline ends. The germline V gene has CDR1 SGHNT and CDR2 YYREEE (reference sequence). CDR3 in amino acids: CASSPDQSGAHTQYF. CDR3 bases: TGTGCCAGCAGCCCCGACCAATCTGGGGCCCATACGCAGTATTTT.

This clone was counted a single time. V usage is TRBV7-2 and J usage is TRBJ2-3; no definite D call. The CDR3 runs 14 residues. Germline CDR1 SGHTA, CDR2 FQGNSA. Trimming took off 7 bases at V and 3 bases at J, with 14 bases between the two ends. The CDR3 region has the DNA TGTGCCAGCACCACCACTTACCTTACAGATACGCAGTATTTT. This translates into CASTTTYLTDTQYF.

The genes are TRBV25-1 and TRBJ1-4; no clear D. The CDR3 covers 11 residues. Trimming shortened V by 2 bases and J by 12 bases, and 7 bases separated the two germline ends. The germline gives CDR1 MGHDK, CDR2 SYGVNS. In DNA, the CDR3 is TGTGCCAGCAGTGAAGAGCGGGAACTGTTTTTT. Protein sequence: CASSEERELFF.

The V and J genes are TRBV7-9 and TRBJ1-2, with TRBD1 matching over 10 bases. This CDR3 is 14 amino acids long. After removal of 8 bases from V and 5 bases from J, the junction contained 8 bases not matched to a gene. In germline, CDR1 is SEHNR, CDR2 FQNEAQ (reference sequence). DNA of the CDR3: TGTGCCAGCTCAACCGGGACAGGGGATTATGGCTACACCTTC. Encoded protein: CASSTGTGDYGYTF.

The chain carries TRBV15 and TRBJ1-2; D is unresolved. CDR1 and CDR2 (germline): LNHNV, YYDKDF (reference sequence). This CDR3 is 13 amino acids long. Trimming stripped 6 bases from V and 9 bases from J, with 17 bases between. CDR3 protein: CATSITVWRSYTF. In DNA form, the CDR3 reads TGTGCCACCAGTATCACGGTCTGGAGGAGCTACACCTTC.

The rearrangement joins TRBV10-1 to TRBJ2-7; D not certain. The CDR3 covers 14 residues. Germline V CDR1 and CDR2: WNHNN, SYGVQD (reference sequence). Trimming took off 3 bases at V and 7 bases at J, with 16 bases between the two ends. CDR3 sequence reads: CASSDQTLRREQYF. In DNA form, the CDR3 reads TGCGCCAGCAGTGACCAGACTCTCCGAAGGGAGCAGTACTTC.

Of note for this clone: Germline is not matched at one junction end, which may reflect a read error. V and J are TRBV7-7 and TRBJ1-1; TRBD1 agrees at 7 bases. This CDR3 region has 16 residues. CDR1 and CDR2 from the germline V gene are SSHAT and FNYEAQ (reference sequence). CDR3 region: CASSSQTGTANTEAFF. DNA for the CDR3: TGTGCTAGCAGCTCCCAAACCGGGACAGCGAACACTGAAGCTTTCTTT.

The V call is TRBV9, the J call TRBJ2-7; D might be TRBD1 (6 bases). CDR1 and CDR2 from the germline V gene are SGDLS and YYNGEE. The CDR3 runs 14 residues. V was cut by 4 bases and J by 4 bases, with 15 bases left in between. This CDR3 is CASSREGHAYEQYF. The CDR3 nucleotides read TGTGCCAGCAGCCGTGAGGGACATGCGTACGAGCAGTACTTC.

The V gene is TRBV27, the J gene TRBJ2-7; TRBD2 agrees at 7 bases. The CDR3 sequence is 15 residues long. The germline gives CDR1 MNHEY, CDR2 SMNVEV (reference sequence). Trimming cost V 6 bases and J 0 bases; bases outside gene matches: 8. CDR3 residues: CASRSGGFSSYEQYF. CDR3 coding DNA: TGTGCCAGCAGATCCGGGGGGTTCAGCTCCTACGAGCAGTACTTC.

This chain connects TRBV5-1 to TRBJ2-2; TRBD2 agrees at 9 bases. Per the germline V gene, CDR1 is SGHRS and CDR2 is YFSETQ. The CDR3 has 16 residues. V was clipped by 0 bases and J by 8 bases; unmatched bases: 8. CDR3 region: CASSLAGLASGGELFF. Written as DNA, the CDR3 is TGCGCCAGCAGCTTGGCCGGACTAGCGAGCGGAGGGGAGCTGTTTTTT.

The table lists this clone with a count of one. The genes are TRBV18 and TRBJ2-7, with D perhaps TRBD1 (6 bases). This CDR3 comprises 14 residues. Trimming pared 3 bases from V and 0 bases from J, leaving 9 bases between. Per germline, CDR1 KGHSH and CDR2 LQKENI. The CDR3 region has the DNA TGTGCCAGCTCACCTCGGACAGTCTCCTACGAGCAGTACTTC. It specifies CASSPRTVSYEQYF.

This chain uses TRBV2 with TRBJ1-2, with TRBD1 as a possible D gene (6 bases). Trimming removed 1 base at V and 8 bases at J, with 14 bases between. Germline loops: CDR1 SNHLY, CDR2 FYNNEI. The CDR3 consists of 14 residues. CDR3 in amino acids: CASSEESQGGGYTF. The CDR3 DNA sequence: TGTGCCAGCAGTGAAGAGTCACAGGGTGGAGGCTACACCTTC.

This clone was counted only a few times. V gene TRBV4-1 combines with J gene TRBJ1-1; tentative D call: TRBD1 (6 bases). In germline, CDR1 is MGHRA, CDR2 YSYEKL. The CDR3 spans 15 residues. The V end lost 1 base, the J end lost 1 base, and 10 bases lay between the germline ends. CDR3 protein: CASSQAWTENTEAFF. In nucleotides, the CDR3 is TGCGCCAGCAGCCAAGCTTGGACAGAGAACACTGAAGCTTTCTTT.

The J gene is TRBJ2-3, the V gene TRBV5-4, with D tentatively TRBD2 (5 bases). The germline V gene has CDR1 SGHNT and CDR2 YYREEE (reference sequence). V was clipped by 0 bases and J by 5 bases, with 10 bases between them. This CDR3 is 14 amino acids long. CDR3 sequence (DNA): TGTGCCAGCAGCTTGGCGGACGGAGGAGATACGCAGTATTTT. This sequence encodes CASSLADGGDTQYF. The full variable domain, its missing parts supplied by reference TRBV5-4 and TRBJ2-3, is ETGVTQSPTHLIKTRGQQVTLRCSSQSGHNTVSWYQQALGQGPQFIFQYYREEENGRGNFPPRFSGLQFPNYSSELNVNALELDDSALYLCASSLADGGDTQYFGPGTRLTVL.

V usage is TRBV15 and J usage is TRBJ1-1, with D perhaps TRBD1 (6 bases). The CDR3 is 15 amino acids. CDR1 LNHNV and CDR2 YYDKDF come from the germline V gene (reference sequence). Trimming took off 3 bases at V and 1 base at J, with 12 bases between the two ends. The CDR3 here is CATSRATGTNTEAFF. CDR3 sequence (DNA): TGTGCCACCAGCAGGGCTACAGGGACGAACACTGAAGCTTTCTTT.

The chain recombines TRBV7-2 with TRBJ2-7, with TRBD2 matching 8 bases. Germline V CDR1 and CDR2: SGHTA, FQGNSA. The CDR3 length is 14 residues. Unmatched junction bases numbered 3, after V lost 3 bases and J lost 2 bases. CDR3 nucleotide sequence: TGTGCCAGCAGCTTTAGCGGGAATACCTACGAGCAGTACTTC. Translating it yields CASSFSGNTYEQYF.

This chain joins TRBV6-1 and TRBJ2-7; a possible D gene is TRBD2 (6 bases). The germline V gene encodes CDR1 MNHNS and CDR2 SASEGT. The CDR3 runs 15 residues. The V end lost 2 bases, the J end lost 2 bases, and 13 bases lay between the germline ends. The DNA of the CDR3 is TGTGCCAGCAGTGAAAAAGTAGCGGAACCCTACGAGCAGTACTTC. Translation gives CASSEKVAEPYEQYF.

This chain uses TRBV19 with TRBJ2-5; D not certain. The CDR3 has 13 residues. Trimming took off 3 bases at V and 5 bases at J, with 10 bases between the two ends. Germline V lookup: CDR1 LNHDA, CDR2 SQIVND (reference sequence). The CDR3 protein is CASSIRVMETQYF. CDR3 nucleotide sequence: TGTGCCAGTAGTATCCGGGTGATGGAGACCCAGTACTTC.

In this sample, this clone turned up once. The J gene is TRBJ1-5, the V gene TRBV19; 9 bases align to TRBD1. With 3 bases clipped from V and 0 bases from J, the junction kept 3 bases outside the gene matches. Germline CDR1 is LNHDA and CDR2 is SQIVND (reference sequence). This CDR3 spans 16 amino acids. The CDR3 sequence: CASSMDRGNSNQPQHF. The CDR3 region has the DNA TGTGCCAGTAGTATGGACAGGGGTAATAGCAATCAGCCCCAGCATTTT. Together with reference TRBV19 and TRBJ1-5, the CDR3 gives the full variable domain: DGGITQSPKYLFRKEGQNVTLSCEQNLNHDAMYWYRQDPGQGLRLIYYSQIVNDFQKGDIAEGYSVSREKKESFPLTVTSAQKNPTAFYLCASSMDRGNSNQPQHFGDGTRLSIL.

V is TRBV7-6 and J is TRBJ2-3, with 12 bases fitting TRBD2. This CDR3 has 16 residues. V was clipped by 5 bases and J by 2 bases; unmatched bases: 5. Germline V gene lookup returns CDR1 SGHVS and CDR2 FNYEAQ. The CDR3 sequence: CASSILAGGVTDTQYF. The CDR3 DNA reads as TGTGCCAGCAGCATACTAGCGGGAGGAGTCACAGATACGCAGTATTTT.

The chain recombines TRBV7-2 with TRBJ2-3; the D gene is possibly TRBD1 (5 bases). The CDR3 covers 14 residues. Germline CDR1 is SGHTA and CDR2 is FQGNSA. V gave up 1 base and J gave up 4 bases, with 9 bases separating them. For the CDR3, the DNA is TGTGCCAGCAGCTTAGGTAGGGGCCCAGATACGCAGTATTTT. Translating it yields CASSLGRGPDTQYF. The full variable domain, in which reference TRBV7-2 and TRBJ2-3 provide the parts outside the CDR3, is GAGVSQSPSNKVTEKGKDVELRCDPISGHTALYWYRQSLGQGLEFLIYFQGNSAPDKSGLPSDRFSAERTGGSVSTLTIQRTQQEDSAVYLCASSLGRGPDTQYFGPGTRLTVL.

Here the CDR3 DNA reads TGCAGCGCCGGGACAGCCTATGGCTACACCTTC. This codes for CSAGTAYGYTF. V gene TRBV29-1 combines with J gene TRBJ1-2; 7 nucleotides align to TRBD1. CDR3 length equals 11 residues. With V trimmed by 7 bases and J by 4 bases, 3 bases remained unmatched. Germline V gene lookup returns CDR1 SQVTM and CDR2 ANQGSEA.

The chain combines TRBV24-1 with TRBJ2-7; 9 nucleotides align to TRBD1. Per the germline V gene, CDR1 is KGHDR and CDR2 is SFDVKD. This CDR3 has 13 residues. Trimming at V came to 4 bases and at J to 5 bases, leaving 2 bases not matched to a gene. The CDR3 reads CATSEGDRDEQYF. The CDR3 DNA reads TGTGCCACCAGTGAAGGGGACAGGGACGAGCAGTACTTC.

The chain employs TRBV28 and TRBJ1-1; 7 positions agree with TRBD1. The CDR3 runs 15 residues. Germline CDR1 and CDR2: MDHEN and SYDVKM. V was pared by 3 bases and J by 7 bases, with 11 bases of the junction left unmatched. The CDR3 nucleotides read TGTGCCAGCAGTTTCAAAGGGGGCGGAGGTGGTGAAGCTTTCTTT. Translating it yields CASSFKGGGGGEAFF.

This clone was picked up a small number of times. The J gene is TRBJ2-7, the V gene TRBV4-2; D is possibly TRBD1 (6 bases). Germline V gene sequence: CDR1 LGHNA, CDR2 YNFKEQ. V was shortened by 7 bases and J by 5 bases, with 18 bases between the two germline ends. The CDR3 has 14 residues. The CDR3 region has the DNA TGTGCCAGCAACCAGGGTCCAGGGGCTGACGAGCAGTACTTC. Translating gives CASNQGPGADEQYF.

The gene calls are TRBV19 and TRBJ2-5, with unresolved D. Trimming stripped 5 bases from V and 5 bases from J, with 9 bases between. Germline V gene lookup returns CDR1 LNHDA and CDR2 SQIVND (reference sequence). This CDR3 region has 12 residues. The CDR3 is CASSLGAETQYF. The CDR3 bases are TGTGCCAGTAGTCTGGGCGCGGAGACCCAGTACTTC.